The 6 T cell receptor beta chains below come from one sample, sequenced in a study of blood T cells in healthy people across ages. PCR was performed a second time for about 7 to 12 cycles using a sample-barcoded 5' primer and a J-beta primer mix. TCRdb called the 5' RACE reads again in MiXCR, with one record for every CDR3 protein. The table lists about 290,000 distinct CDR3 sequences, 25% to 30% of them singletons, with around 30% in the top ten. The material sequenced was blood. These receptors all come from a woman between 65 and 79 years old in good health.

This chain connects TRBV27 to TRBJ2-5, with unresolved D. CDR3 length equals 13 residues. V was shortened by 6 bases and J by 5 bases, with 13 bases between the two germline ends. Per germline, CDR1 MNHEY and CDR2 SMNVEV (reference sequence). CDR3 protein: CASRPRMGETQYF. CDR3 DNA: TGTGCCAGCAGGCCCCGGATGGGGGAGACCCAGTACTTC.

The chain carries TRBV20-1 and TRBJ2-7, with D possibly matching TRBD2 (5 bases). The J call may be mistaken, given a closer DNA end match to TRBJ2-5. Germline V CDR1 and CDR2: DFQATT, SNEGSKA (reference sequence). This CDR3 contains 14 residues. CDR3 protein: CSASPYNVEGTQYF. Here the CDR3 DNA reads TGCAGTGCTAGCCCCTATAACGTCGAGGGGACCCAGTACTTC.

The gene calls are TRBV4-2 and TRBJ2-1; 7 bases fit TRBD2. The CDR3 is 16 amino acids. CDR1 and CDR2 (germline): LGHNA, YNFKEQ. V gave up 0 bases and J gave up 2 bases; unmatched junction bases: 4. CDR3 DNA sequence: TGTGCCAGCAGCCAAGAGCGCCGGGGGGCCTACAATGAGCAGTTCTTC. Amino acid sequence: CASSQERRGAYNEQFF.

This clonotype was seen a handful of times. The J gene is TRBJ2-5, the V gene TRBV29-1, with D possibly TRBD2 on 5 matching bases. The germline V gene has CDR1 SQVTM and CDR2 ANQGSEA. The CDR3 runs to 12 residues. V was trimmed by 5 bases and J by 5 bases, leaving 12 bases between them. The CDR3 DNA is TGCAGCGTTCTACACCCGGGGGAGACCCAGTACTTC. Its translation is CSVLHPGETQYF.

This clonotype showed up just a few times. The rearrangement uses TRBV3-1 and TRBJ1-2; D is unresolved. Germline V gives CDR1 LGHDT, CDR2 YNNKEL (reference sequence). The CDR3 contains 14 residues. The V gene lost 4 bases and the J gene lost 9 bases, with 18 bases spanning the gap. CDR3 region: CASSPLRGDASYTF. The CDR3 DNA follows: TGTGCCAGCAGCCCACTCCGGGGAGATGCTAGCTACACCTTC.

There are a few counts of this clonotype. The chain joins TRBV3-1 to TRBJ2-3, with TRBD1 as a possible D gene (5 bases). V lost 11 bases and J lost 5, with 20 bases in between. The germline CDR1 and CDR2 sequences are LGHDT and YNNKEL (reference sequence). The CDR3 is 14 residues long. The CDR3 is CAGTTHQGGDTQYF. CDR3 DNA: TGTGCCGGCACCACTCATCAGGGTGGAGATACGCAGTATTTT.